This note documents a single TCR beta chain sequence. Its matching antigen is unknown. This CDR3 contains 15 residues. V trimming: 1 base; J trimming: 6 bases; junction bases outside the gene matches: 6. Germline CDR1 and CDR2: SGHVS and FNYEAQ. Here immunoSEQ multiplex PCR was the method, and the copy in TCRdb shows in-frame clones only, minus some. The data hold 100,000 or so clones, with over 75% observed a single time. The source of the sample is a study of cytomegalovirus exposure and HLA in healthy donors. About the research overall: Later analysis reported that the 130 or so validation repertoires shared the platform of the 600 to 750 first-cohort repertoires.

Study-wide points: Rare sequences made up most TCRs, while some public TCRs were found in many donors. It was reported that the classifier diagnosed cytomegalovirus status with high specificity and sensitivity in both the original and validation cohorts. Cytomegalovirus association was listed for around 180 TCR beta chains.

This sequence joins TRBV7-6 and TRBJ2-1, with 7 bases aligning to TRBD2. The receptor was isolated from a man aged 18 to 29 in good health and CMV-seropositive. Sample: PBMCs. CDR3 nucleotides: TGTGCCAGCAGCTTAGTTGCGGGAGTACTCAATGAGCAGTTCTTC. Its protein product is CASSLVAGVLNEQFF.